One sample yielded the 9 T cell receptor beta chains listed below, sequenced in a study of blood T cell repertoires in COVID-19. Sequencing was performed with immunoSEQ multiplex PCR; in TCRdb, only in-frame clones are kept and a portion is missing. The table lists about 280,000 clones, 86% of them singletons. Sequencing input: peripheral blood. These receptors came from a man between 35 and 55 years old with active or convalescent COVID-19.

This chain uses TRBV19 with TRBJ1-2, with D maybe TRBD1 (5 bases). Germline V CDR1 and CDR2: LNHDA, SQIVND (reference sequence). This CDR3 spans 15 amino acids. The V gene lost 0 bases and the J gene lost 7 bases, with 15 bases spanning the gap. The CDR3 DNA is TGTGCCAGTAGTATAGATCTAGGGGCGGATACTGGCTACACCTTC. Translating gives CASSIDLGADTGYTF. The full variable domain, in which reference TRBV19 and TRBJ1-2 provide the parts outside the CDR3, is DGGITQSPKYLFRKEGQNVTLSCEQNLNHDAMYWYRQDPGQGLRLIYYSQIVNDFQKGDIAEGYSVSREKKESFPLTVTSAQKNPTAFYLCASSIDLGADTGYTFGSGTRLTVV.

V usage is TRBV11-2 and J usage is TRBJ1-5; 7 bases are shared with TRBD1. The CDR3 contains 15 residues. Germline CDR1 reads SGHAT; CDR2 reads FQNNGV. The trim removed 3 bases at V and 4 bases at J, leaving 6 bases unmatched. This chain's CDR3 is CASSFGSGGNQPQHF. The CDR3 nucleotides are TGTGCCAGCAGCTTCGGTTCAGGGGGGAATCAGCCCCAGCATTTT. Supplemented by reference TRBV11-2 and TRBJ1-5, the full variable domain reads EAGVAQSPRYKIIEKRQSVAFWCNPISGHATLYWYQQILGQGPKLLIQFQNNGVVDDSQLPKDRFSAERLKGVDSTLKIQPAKLEDSAVYLCASSFGSGGNQPQHFGDGTRLSIL.

This clone has only a few counts. The gene calls are TRBV5-4 and TRBJ2-3; TRBD2 matches at 10 bases. The CDR3 is 17 amino acids. CDR1 and CDR2 from the germline V gene are SGHNT and YYREEE (reference sequence). The J segment lost 5 bases and the V segment lost 1 base, leaving 10 bases of the junction unmatched. The CDR3 bases are TGTGCCAGCAGCTTGTTTCTAGCGGGAGTAAATCAAGATACGCAGTATTTT. It encodes CASSLFLAGVNQDTQYF. Full variable domain (remainder filled in from reference TRBV5-4 and TRBJ2-3): ETGVTQSPTHLIKTRGQQVTLRCSSQSGHNTVSWYQQALGQGPQFIFQYYREEENGRGNFPPRFSGLQFPNYSSELNVNALELDDSALYLCASSLFLAGVNQDTQYFGPGTRLTVL.

This chain joins TRBV13 and TRBJ2-7; 13 bases align to TRBD2. V shed 7 bases, J shed 3 bases, and the junction held 6 bases outside the gene matches. The CDR3 is 15 amino acids. The germline V gene has CDR1 PRHDT and CDR2 FYEKMQ (reference sequence). CDR3 loop: CASTLGTSGDYEQYF. CDR3 DNA: TGTGCCAGCACCCTAGGGACTAGCGGGGACTACGAGCAGTACTTC.

The CDR3 DNA reads as TGTGCCAGCAGTGACCGGGACAGGGGCTTAAGGAAGACCCAGTACTTC. It is translated as CASSDRDRGLRKTQYF. The chain carries TRBV27 and TRBJ2-5, with 10 bases aligning to TRBD1. Germline assignment: CDR1 MNHEY and CDR2 SMNVEV (reference sequence). The ends lost 5 bases at V and 6 bases at J; junction bases unmatched: 12. The CDR3 has 16 residues.

This clone appeared a single time. The chain is built from TRBV21-1 and TRBJ2-2; the D call of TRBD1 is as the table states it, not checked on the DNA. TRBV21-1 is reported as a pseudogene. The CDR3 loop spans 17 amino acids. The CDR3 loop reads CASTPGGGQGVGGELFF. CDR3 in DNA: TGTGCCAGCACCCCCGGCGGGGGACAGGGGGTAGGCGGGGAGCTGTTTTTT.

The chain recombines TRBV19 with TRBJ2-7; TRBD2 matches at 7 bases. Germline V gene data show CDR1 as LNHDA and CDR2 as SQIVND (reference sequence). Trimming removed 9 bases from V and 3 bases from J; junction bases left unmatched: 11. This CDR3 has 14 residues. CDR3 sequence: CASREDAEGYEQYF. The DNA of the CDR3 is TGTGCCAGCCGGGAGGACGCCGAGGGCTACGAGCAGTACTTC.

This chain uses TRBV4-1 with TRBJ1-2; unclear D gene. The CDR3 has 16 amino acids. From germline, CDR1 is MGHRA and CDR2 YSYEKL. The V and J ends lost 1 base and 0 bases respectively, with 12 bases between them. DNA of the CDR3: TGCGCCAGCAGCCAAGGCGGGGAGACGCCTAACTATGGCTACACCTTC. The encoded protein is CASSQGGETPNYGYTF.

The gene calls are TRBV9 and TRBJ2-2, with TRBD2 as a possible D gene (5 bases). CDR1 and CDR2 from the germline V gene are SGDLS and YYNGEE. The CDR3 is made up of 16 amino acids. V lost 0 bases and J lost 6, with 15 bases in between. Written as DNA, the CDR3 is TGTGCCAGCAGCGTAGCGGCGGGTACAACAGCCGGGGAGCTGTTTTTT. It is translated as CASSVAAGTTAGELFF.